This TCR beta chain comes out of a study of shared clonotypes between healthy human individuals (dated by TCRdb to the early 2020s). With regard to the full study: Two women and a few men aged 18 to 49 years were included in the cohort. Per donor, three plates each were used for CD4 naive and CD4 memory, two for CD8 naive, and one for CD8 memory. To estimate repertoire size and how much clonotype sharing occurs between individuals, the study deeply sequenced the blood TCR repertoires of 4 to 6 healthy adults. Libraries were prepared and TCR repertoires were sequenced by different laboratories using diverse techniques, in order to increase sequencing depth and limit assay-specific biases. Between about 0.85 and 9.5 billion PBMCs per donor were obtained by leukapheresis. Broader findings and caveats from the paper: When a few donors were compared, the shared fraction of clonotypes was around 5% for naive CD4, 3.5% to 4% for naive CD8, about 2.5% for memory CD4, and 0.35% to 0.4% for memory CD8. The genetic and exposure-history diversity represented was limited by the small number of donors. Rarefaction of sorted-subset datasets indicated incomplete sequencing despite the large sequencing depth. Pairwise subsampling indicated that sequencing depth was expected to affect the degree of clonotype sharing among donors. Naive subsets generally had larger estimated clonotype richness than memory subsets. Sampling was restricted to blood, and TCR repertoires in tissues likely differ from the TCR repertoires found in blood. Compared with non-shared clonotypes, the clonotypes found in all four sorted-subset donors had higher generation probabilities.

The donors were healthy, HIV-negative adults who had no recently reported acute infections or vaccinations. Every donor was a Caucasian adult living in Nashville, Tennessee, USA. CD4+ T cells were enriched through magnetic negative selection, after which naive cells were positively selected on CD45RA and the remaining negative fraction served as the memory subset. After blood collection by leukapheresis, PBMCs were isolated using Ficoll-Histopaque density gradient centrifugation and then cryopreserved in the vapor phase of liquid nitrogen. Purity and quantity of every magnetically sorted T cell population were checked by analytical flow cytometry. Each sorted fraction had its genomic DNA isolated and then quantified by UV absorbance on a Nanodrop 2000c. Using the deep immunoSEQ assay, TCR CDR3 regions were amplified from genomic DNA by multiplex PCR. Extracted genomic DNA from each cell subset was distributed evenly across all wells of several immunoSEQ 96-well plates, and each plate was treated as a replicate. Each replicate PCR for sorted subsets received about 0.2 ug genomic DNA, equal to tens of thousands of T cell genomes. Purified libraries were measured with a Qubit 3.0 fluorometer, size-checked on a Bioanalyzer 2100, and measured again with the KAPA Library Quantification kit. A separate single-read 150-cycle Illumina NextSeq 550 flow cell was used to sequence each immunoSEQ 96-well plate. As for the original processing: Because the immunoSEQ output included only junctional sequences and no quality scores, the filtering could not be the same as the filtering used for full-length reads. To assign V/J genes and CDR3, sequences were annotated against IMGT germline references using PyIR, a Python wrapper for IgBLAST v1.9. Reads were filtered out if the reads had weak V/J assignments (E-value above 1e-6), no CDR3, stop codons, out-of-frame junctions, or ambiguous translated residues. V3J clonotypes were defined by identical inferred V gene, J gene, and CDR3 amino acid sequence. The percentage overlap between two repertoires was calculated by dividing the number of shared unique clonotypes by the size of the smaller repertoire. Richness of each repertoire was evaluated using RTK rarefaction, the Chao1 estimator, and Recon v2.1 estimates of unobserved clonotypes. For all TCRbeta clonotypes obtained by the gDNA method from four donors, generation probabilities were computed with OLGA. The clones in this table, taken by TCRdb from immuneACCESS, are in-frame only. Not every clone is retained; where verified, under half of the shortfall comes from an unresolved V gene, and the cause of the rest is unknown. D and trimming come from the DNA, and the V and J calls and clone size come from that table. This sample gives nearly 750,000 clones in total; about two thirds of them show up just once. In total, the top ten clones hold less than 2% of the sample.

Notes on this clone: What this receptor recognizes is not known. No clone much larger than this one lies a single base away; base qualities are absent.

The CDR3 holds 16 amino acids from the cysteine to the phenylalanine. Of the read, only the CDR3 DNA is kept; its 48 bases are in frame from base 1. The sequence came from a woman aged 25 to 45 in good health. Sample: memory CD4+ T cells sorted from blood. This specimen's cell subset or site label, interpreted: CD45RA-negative fraction. In this chain, TRBV21-1 is recombined with TRBJ1-3. TRBV21-1 is a pseudogene locus. The nucleotide sequence reads as follows: TGTGCCAGCAGCAAAGATGCTGGGCGGACCGGAAACACCATATATTTT. Translated, this is CASSKDAGRTGNTIYF.